Below, 6 T cell receptor beta chains from the same sample are listed, as sequenced in a study of blood T cells in healthy people across ages. Alongside a J-beta primer mix, a sample-barcoded 5' primer served in a second PCR lasting about 7 to 11 cycles. Each CDR3 protein is one row after TCRdb ran MiXCR on the 5' RACE reads. The repertoire holds roughly 2 million distinct CDR3 sequences, with roughly 49% as singletons. The specimen was blood. These receptors came from a woman in her thirties or forties in good health.

This clonotype was seen a handful of times. The chain combines TRBV20-1 with TRBJ1-2; 8 nucleotides agree with TRBD1. CDR1 and CDR2 from the germline V gene are DFQATT and SNEGSKA (reference sequence). J gave up 8 bases and V 5 bases, and 10 bases lay outside the gene matches. The CDR3 is made up of 13 amino acids. The DNA for the CDR3 is TGCAGTGCTCCCCAGGGGGCAGGCGGAGGCTACACCTTC. This encodes CSAPQGAGGGYTF.

This sequence joins TRBV6-6 and TRBJ1-5; TRBD1 agrees at 7 bases. V dropped 2 bases and J dropped 7; count of bases not matched to a gene: 5. The CDR3 covers 14 residues. Germline V CDR1 and CDR2: MNHNY, SVGAGI (reference sequence). The CDR3 here is CASSYDRVDQPQHF. In DNA form, the CDR3 reads TGTGCCAGCAGTTACGACAGGGTAGACCAGCCCCAGCATTTT.

The rearrangement links TRBV4-3 to TRBJ2-2; 7 positions agree with TRBD1. The germline V gene encodes CDR1 LGHNA and CDR2 YSLEER. The trim removed 1 base at V and 4 bases at J, leaving 12 bases unmatched. The CDR3 runs 18 residues. CDR3 DNA sequence: TGCGCCAGCAGCCAAGCGGCCGCACAGGGGCATGGCACCGGGGAGCTGTTTTTT. This codes for CASSQAAAQGHGTGELFF.

V gene TRBV21-1 combines with J gene TRBJ1-1; TRBD1, the D gene given by the table, was not confirmed from the DNA. TRBV21-1 is recorded as a pseudogene. The CDR3 runs 14 residues. The CDR3 sequence: CASSKAYGQTEAFF. For the CDR3, the DNA is TGTGCCAGCAGCAAAGCTTACGGACAAACTGAAGCTTTCTTT.

The gene calls are TRBV2 and TRBJ2-5, with a possible D match to TRBD2 (5 bases). Trimming removed 2 bases from V and 4 bases from J, with 14 bases in between. CDR1 is SNHLY and CDR2 is FYNNEI in the germline V gene. The CDR3 has 15 residues. CDR3 sequence: CASSELRGILETQYF. CDR3 coding DNA: TGTGCCAGCAGTGAATTACGGGGAATCCTAGAGACCCAGTACTTC.

V is TRBV20-1 and J is TRBJ1-5, with a tentative D call TRBD1 (5 bases). The CDR3 covers 14 residues. V lost 6 bases and J lost 6, with 18 bases in between. Germline V gene data show CDR1 as DFQATT and CDR2 as SNEGSKA (reference sequence). The DNA of the CDR3 is TGCAGTGCGGGAGACTCCCTCGGGGGTCAGCCCCAGCATTTT. Translation gives CSAGDSLGGQPQHF.